A single sample is the source of the 19 T cell receptor beta chains below, sequenced in a study of human T cells and chemical hapten exposure. MiXCR was run by TCRdb on the RACE reads, yielding one entry per CDR3 protein. Altogether 80,000 to 100,000 distinct CDR3 sequences are present, about 9.6% being singletons, with the ten largest covering 2% to 2.5%. Time point specified: patch test 2, 6 weeks after DPC sensitization. The treatment: therapeutic diphenylcyclopropenone sensitization with weekly scalp DPC. Sequenced material: whole blood, taken in connection with sensitization to the hapten diphenylcyclopropenone (DPC). The receptors here all came from a woman aged 40-49 years with alopecia areata. Some clones in this sample may be carry-over from other donors' samples.

This clonotype was recorded at least ten times. The rearrangement uses TRBV7-9 and TRBJ2-6; D gene uncertain. V was shortened by 4 bases and J by 1 base, with 5 bases between the two germline ends. The CDR3 consists of 14 residues. Germline values: CDR1 SEHNR, CDR2 FQNEAQ (reference sequence). Here the CDR3 reads CASSYTSGANVLTF. As DNA, the CDR3 is TGTGCCAGCAGCTACACATCTGGGGCCAACGTCCTGACTTTC.

This clonotype was recorded at least ten times. V gene TRBV24-1 combines with J gene TRBJ2-6; 9 nucleotides match TRBD1. V dropped 3 bases and J dropped 4; count of bases not matched to a gene: 15. This CDR3 contains 20 residues. Germline-derived CDR1 and CDR2 are KGHDR and SFDVKD. CDR3 sequence reads: CATSDSGTGKPWLGANVLTF. The CDR3 bases are TGTGCCACCAGTGATAGCGGGACAGGGAAACCTTGGTTAGGGGCCAACGTCCTGACTTTC.

This clonotype was seen at least ten times. Written as DNA, the CDR3 is TGTGCCAGTAGTAGGGGGCGTGGTTACGAGCAGTACTTC. Translating gives CASSRGRGYEQYF. The chain links TRBV19 to TRBJ2-7; TRBD1 might be the D (6 bases). Trimming took 4 bases from V and 4 from J, leaving 11 bases between them. Germline V gene data show CDR1 as LNHDA and CDR2 as SQIVND (reference sequence). There are 13 residues in the CDR3.

This clonotype appeared many times. The CDR3 region is CASSLIAGANTGELFF. The DNA for the CDR3 is TGTGCCAGCAGCTTAATTGCGGGAGCGAACACCGGGGAGCTGTTTTTT. This chain joins TRBV11-3 and TRBJ2-2; TRBD2 aligns across 7 bases. Per the germline V gene, CDR1 is SGHNT and CDR2 is YENEEA. The CDR3 covers 16 residues. J lost 0 bases, V lost 2 bases, and 3 bases had no gene match. The variable domain in full, with the rest retrieved from reference TRBV11-3 and TRBJ2-2, is EAGVVQSPRYKIIEKKQPVAFWCNPISGHNTLYWYLQNLGQGPELLIRYENEEAVDDSQLPKDRFSAERLKGVDSTLKIQPAELGDSAVYLCASSLIAGANTGELFFGEGSRLTVL.

This CDR3 reads CASSLTFAGTGELFF. Here the CDR3 DNA reads TGTGCCAGCAGCTTAACTTTTGCCGGAACCGGGGAGCTGTTTTTT. The chain combines TRBV7-3 with TRBJ2-2; D is undetermined. Trimming stripped 0 bases from V and 5 bases from J, with 10 bases between. The CDR3 totals 15 residues. CDR1 and CDR2 from the germline V gene are SGHTA and FQGTGA.

This clonotype was recorded many times. This chain joins TRBV7-3 and TRBJ2-5, with D perhaps TRBD2 (5 bases). V was pared by 2 bases and J by 1 base, with 11 bases between. The CDR3 is 15 amino acids. Germline CDR1 is SGHTA and CDR2 is FQGTGA. CDR3 sequence reads: CASSLGGQTQETQYF. The CDR3 DNA reads TGTGCCAGCAGCTTAGGAGGCCAGACCCAAGAGACCCAGTACTTC.

This clonotype was observed a handful of times. V usage is TRBV29-1 and J usage is TRBJ2-7; D is unclear. The germline V gene has CDR1 SQVTM and CDR2 ANQGSEA. Between the trimmed V and J ends, which lost 1 base and 4 bases, there was a span of 8 bases. This CDR3 spans 12 amino acids. CDR3 sequence reads: CSVEVVGYEQYF. The CDR3 nucleotides are TGCAGCGTTGAAGTGGTAGGGTACGAGCAGTACTTC.

This clonotype was counted between two and nine times. The chain links TRBV12-3 or TRBV12-4 to TRBJ2-3; weak D call: TRBD2 (6 bases). The length of the CDR3 is 14 residues. Deletions cut 8 bases from V and 4 bases from J, with 16 bases between. CDR3 loop: CASAASGASDTQYF. The DNA of the CDR3 is TGTGCCAGCGCGGCTTCGGGAGCTTCAGATACGCAGTATTTT.

Details on this clonotype: A read error may account for a junction end that differs from germline. The chain recombines TRBV5-5 with TRBJ1-1; D is undetermined. The CDR3 extends over 11 amino acids. CDR1 is SGHKS, CDR2 YYEKEE, per germline (reference sequence). The CDR3: CATSMQGEAFF. The CDR3 DNA sequence: TGTGCCACCAGCATGCAAGGGGAAGCTTTCTTT.

This clonotype was observed a few times. The chain links TRBV6-5 to TRBJ2-7; 11 bases are a match to TRBD2. CDR1 and CDR2 from the germline V gene are MNHEY and SVGAGI. Losses at the gene ends were 0 bases for V and 5 bases for J; bases not matched to a gene: 6. This CDR3 is 16 amino acids long. CDR3 amino acids: CASSYSGLADRNEQYF. The CDR3 coding sequence is TGTGCCAGCAGTTACTCGGGACTAGCGGATCGGAACGAGCAGTACTTC.

The V call is TRBV11-2, the J call TRBJ2-7, with D perhaps TRBD1 (6 bases). CDR3 size: 15 residues. The V end was cut by 2 bases, the J end by 0 bases, with 11 bases between. Germline V gives CDR1 SGHAT, CDR2 FQNNGV. The DNA of the CDR3 is TGTGCCAGCAGCTTAACACAGGGACCCTCCTACGAGCAGTACTTC. Its protein product is CASSLTQGPSYEQYF.

This clonotype has just a few counts. The chain joins TRBV20-1 to TRBJ2-7; D not certain. Trimming left V 4 bases short and J 1 base short, with 8 bases between. The length of the CDR3 is 12 residues. Germline V lookup: CDR1 DFQATT, CDR2 SNEGSKA (reference sequence). The chain's CDR3 is CSANRDSYEQYF. The DNA for the CDR3 is TGCAGTGCTAATAGGGATTCCTACGAGCAGTACTTC.

This clonotype turned up a few times. The rearrangement uses TRBV7-2 and TRBJ1-4, with D possibly TRBD1 on 5 matching bases. CDR3 size: 15 residues. The V end lost 1 base, the J end lost 8 bases, and 14 bases lay between the germline ends. CDR1 and CDR2 (germline): SGHTA, FQGNSA. The CDR3 sequence: CASSLGQSAGEKLFF. In nucleotides, the CDR3 is TGTGCCAGCAGCTTAGGACAGTCCGCAGGGGAAAAACTGTTTTTT.

This clonotype was seen at least ten times. This chain uses TRBV28 with TRBJ1-6; D is uncertain. Germline lookup yields CDR1 MDHEN and CDR2 SYDVKM. The germline V and J ends were trimmed by 5 bases and 1 base, with 9 bases remaining between them. CDR3 length: 15 residues. CDR3 coding DNA: TGTGCCAGCAGTCCCTATAGTTCCTATAATTCACCCCTCCACTTT. Protein: CASSPYSSYNSPLHF.

This clonotype was counted ten times or more. This chain links TRBV3-1 with TRBJ2-1, with 9 bases that match TRBD2. The CDR3 covers 14 residues. J was trimmed by 1 base and V by 10 bases; bases with no gene match: 5. Germline values: CDR1 LGHDT, CDR2 YNNKEL (reference sequence). In DNA form, the CDR3 reads TGTGCCACTTCGACTAGCGGTTCCTACAATGAGCAGTTCTTC. Residues: CATSTSGSYNEQFF.

This clonotype was detected only a few times. The chain has TRBV3-1 and TRBJ2-1, with 11 bases matching TRBD2. There are 16 residues in the CDR3. Trimming cost V 2 bases and J 0 bases; bases outside gene matches: 0. The germline V gene has CDR1 LGHDT and CDR2 YNNKEL (reference sequence). DNA of the CDR3: TGTGCCAGCAGCCAACTAGCGGGAGGCTCCTACAATGAGCAGTTCTTC. This translates into CASSQLAGGSYNEQFF.

This clonotype was counted a few times. In DNA form, the CDR3 reads TGCAGTGCTAGAAGGGTCGGGGACACAGATACGCAGTATTTT. Protein: CSARRVGDTDTQYF. This rearrangement joins TRBV20-1 to TRBJ2-3; TRBD2 is a possible D gene (5 bases). The CDR3 loop spans 14 amino acids. With 2 bases removed from V and 2 bases from J, the gap between germline ends came to 11 bases. Per germline, CDR1 DFQATT and CDR2 SNEGSKA (reference sequence).

A single count supports this clonotype. It may be a read error: a sequence one base away is much more abundant. In nucleotides, the CDR3 is TGCGCCAGCAGTGACAGGACAGGGGGCACAGCCGCTTTCTTT. It specifies CASSDRTGGTAAFF. The rearrangement uses TRBV10-2 and TRBJ1-1; the match to TRBD1 covers 11 bases. V shed 3 bases and J 11 bases; nucleotides not matched to a gene: 8. CDR3 size: 14 residues. CDR1 is WSHSY and CDR2 is SAAADI in the germline V gene.

The sample holds many counts of this clonotype. This chain connects TRBV6-2 or TRBV6-3 to TRBJ1-1; weak D call: TRBD1 (5 bases). Germline CDR1 is MNHEY and CDR2 is SVGEGT. V shed 6 bases and J shed 2 bases, with 10 bases lying between them. The CDR3 length is 13 residues. The CDR3 DNA reads TGTGCCAGCAGGCCGACAGCAAACACTGAAGCTTTCTTT. It yields the protein CASRPTANTEAFF.